This TCR beta chain was retrieved from a study of metastatic and nonmetastatic thyroid tumors. For the study at large: Repertoire data that came from the blood and tumor or nodule tissue of malignant and benign thyroid patients were compared.

Among the patients, none had received any treatment before thyroid surgery. Overall study results and limits: Reports indicated that malignant thyroid tumors showed significantly higher TCR beta diversity than benign nodules did, in blood and tumor.

Per the original data handling: Construction of a distant-metastasis classifier for papillary thyroid cancer relied on CDR3 differences across clinicopathological groups. TCRdb re-called the PCR reads with MiXCR. TCRdb, not the original authors, processed these V and J calls. The profile shows 30,000 to 40,000 clones, 29% of them singletons. Trimming pared 8 bases from V and 2 bases from J, leaving 19 bases between. The CDR3 length is 16 residues. Germline values: CDR1 MNHNS, CDR2 SASEGT. To note about this clone: What it recognizes is unknown.

This receptor was obtained from a female donor with papillary thyroid cancer or a benign thyroid nodule (not recorded which). Some clones in this sample may be carry-over from other donors' samples. The rearrangement links TRBV6-1 to TRBJ2-1, with D perhaps TRBD2 (7 bases). Sample: blood. In DNA, the CDR3 is TGTGCCAGCGGTCGGGGGGCCTCAGGGGCCTACAATGAGCAGTTCTTC. Protein product: CASGRGASGAYNEQFF.